This T cell receptor beta chain was captured in a study of OX40 agonist ivuxolimab in advanced cancers. At the level of the study: Those enrolled were about 82% male, with a mean age of about 60 years and ages from roughly 20 to 85.

Germline lookup yields CDR1 MDHEN and CDR2 SYDVKM. Trimming pared 3 bases from V and 8 bases from J, leaving 20 bases between. The CDR3 spans 16 residues. Measured with immunoSEQ multiplex PCR; TCRdb has only the in-frame clones, and not every one. Here the sample spans 35,000 to 45,000 clones, over 65% being singletons. This clone was seen many times. The source material was CD4+ or CD8+ T cells sorted from blood, sampled in a trial of the OX40 agonist ivuxolimab. This receptor was identified in an adult with an advanced solid tumor such as melanoma, head and neck, liver or kidney cancer. The J gene is TRBJ2-1, the V gene TRBV28; TRBD2 might be the D (6 bases). Written as DNA, the CDR3 is TGTGCCAGCAGTTTTGAGCCCCTTAGCGGCTTCGATGAGCAGTTCTTC. It codes for CASSFEPLSGFDEQFF.